Sequencing of this TCR beta chain was carried out in a study of T cells in Graves' hyperthyroidism and ophthalmopathy. About the study: Blood was drawn when the patient was first diagnosed and still untreated.

Comments on this clonotype: Antigen unknown.

Diagnosis relied on clinical symptoms, serum thyroxine and TRAb, thyroid ultrasound and orbital computed tomography. The CDR3 is made up of 13 amino acids. V lost 5 bases and J 4 bases, leaving 8 bases between the germline ends. CDR1 and CDR2 from the germline V gene are SGHVS and FNYEAQ. Researchers amplified the TCR beta CDR3 regions from RNA transcripts. An initial round of RT-PCR targeting the TCR CDR3 relied on the HTBI primer set. TCRdb re-called the multiplex PCR reads through MiXCR, storing one row per CDR3 protein. The sample lists 210,000 or so distinct CDR3 sequences; roughly 17% were seen once. Study observations and caveats: Peripheral blood also featured most of the thyroid clonotypes expanded above 0.001.

The TCR comes from a man between 50 and 59 years old with Graves' hyperthyroidism. V usage is TRBV7-6 and J usage is TRBJ2-2; D remains unclear. Specimen: blood. CDR3 region: CASSTFGTGELFF. The CDR3 DNA sequence: TGTGCCAGCAGCACCTTCGGCACCGGGGAGCTGTTTTTT.